The entry below gives a single T cell receptor beta chain sequence along with its context. Its target is unknown. The sample comes from a study of graft-versus-host responses after intestinal transplantation. Study information: Recipients were given multivisceral, liver-intestinal, or isolated intestinal transplants. Recipients were all induced with anti-thymocyte globulin, then given tacrolimus and steroids for about three years. Study-wide points: HvG clone declines early post-transplant were associated with peak circulating GvH levels. When patients had graft-donor T cell macrochimerism, their allografts held high graft-versus-host to host-versus-graft clonal ratios.

The CDR3 totals 15 residues. V was clipped by 1 base and J by 3 bases; unmatched bases: 5. Looked up from germline, CDR1 is MGHRA and CDR2 is YSYEKL. Assay: immunoSEQ multiplex PCR; the TCRdb copy retains only in-frame clones and omits some. The table shows 85,000 to 100,000 clones, with 85% to 95% occurring only once. This receptor was identified in a human donor who was the organ donor for an intestinal transplant. This specimen consisted of unstimulated CD8+ T cells sorted from spleen or lymph node cells, obtained before transplant. The chain joins TRBV4-1 to TRBJ2-7, with 8 nucleotides matching TRBD2. CDR3: CASSQGQREHYEQYF. The CDR3 coding sequence is TGCGCCAGCAGCCAAGGTCAGCGGGAGCACTACGAGCAGTACTTC.